Listed here are 8 T cell receptor beta chains from one sample, sequenced in a study of CD8 T cell repertoires and HIV-1 epitope variants (dated by TCRdb to 2018 to 2020). No antigen is known for these receptors. Library generation was performed with the immunoSEQ multiplex PCR assay. Sourced from immuneACCESS, this table was stored by TCRdb with only in-frame sequences that have V and J called. A share of the clones is absent; for the studies checked, an unresolved V gene accounts for under half, and the remainder has no known explanation. This sample lists more than 4,000 clones; 60% to 70% were detected once. 35% to 50% of the sample comes from the top ten. Sequenced input: cultured CD8+ T cells derived from PBMCs. Receptors originate from a male donor with HIV.

This clone occurred a few times. This chain joins TRBV28 and TRBJ2-2; 7 bases fit TRBD1. Trimming took 1 base from V and 6 from J; bases not matched to a gene: 5. The CDR3 totals 15 residues. The germline gives CDR1 MDHEN, CDR2 SYDVKM. CDR3 region: CASSLYRGDAGELFF. The CDR3, as DNA: TGTGCCAGCAGTTTATACAGGGGCGACGCCGGGGAGCTGTTTTTT.

The chain has TRBV19 and TRBJ2-3; 10 bases match TRBD2. The CDR3 loop spans 18 amino acids. The J segment lost 0 bases and the V segment lost 6 bases, leaving 12 bases of the junction unmatched. Germline CDR1 is LNHDA and CDR2 is SQIVND (reference sequence). CDR3 sequence: CASRGSGGLLPSTDTQYF. DNA of the CDR3: TGTGCCAGTAGAGGTAGCGGGGGGCTTTTACCTAGCACAGATACGCAGTATTTT.

This chain links TRBV4-1 with TRBJ2-7, with D possibly matching TRBD2 (5 bases). Trimming took 0 bases from V and 2 from J, leaving 8 bases between them. Looked up from germline, CDR1 is MGHRA and CDR2 is YSYEKL. The CDR3 has 14 residues. The CDR3 loop is CASSQELVAYEQYF. The CDR3 nucleotides are TGCGCCAGCAGCCAAGAACTAGTGGCCTACGAGCAGTACTTC.

The V gene is TRBV5-1, the J gene TRBJ2-3, with 8 positions matching TRBD2. This CDR3 is built from 17 residues. CDR1 and CDR2 (germline): SGHRS, YFSETQ. V shed 0 bases, J shed 0 bases, and the junction held 6 bases outside the gene matches. The CDR3 DNA sequence: TGCGCCAGCAGCTTGGCCTTAGGGACTAGAAGCACAGATACGCAGTATTTT. Protein: CASSLALGTRSTDTQYF. Full variable domain (outside the CDR3, taken from reference TRBV5-1 and TRBJ2-3): KAGVTQTPRYLIKTRGQQVTLSCSPISGHRSVSWYQQTPGQGLQFLFEYFSETQRNKGNFPGRFSGRQFSNSRSEMNVSTLELGDSALYLCASSLALGTRSTDTQYFGPGTRLTVL.

The gene calls are TRBV9 and TRBJ2-2; D is possibly TRBD1 or TRBD2 (7 bases each). Germline lookup yields CDR1 SGDLS and CDR2 YYNGEE. This CDR3 comprises 14 residues. Trimming cost V 4 bases and J 3 bases, with 10 bases left between them. The CDR3 protein is CASSSGGDTGELFF. As DNA, the CDR3 is TGTGCCAGCAGCTCAGGGGGGGACACCGGGGAGCTGTTTTTT.

The chain is built from TRBV5-6 and TRBJ1-3, with a weak D call TRBD1 (5 bases). This CDR3 is built from 18 residues. V lost 2 bases to trimming and J lost 0 bases, with 18 bases between them. Germline CDR1 and CDR2: SGHDT and YYEEEE. CDR3 in DNA: TGTGCCAGCAGCTTAAATGTCATGCGGGACGCCTCTGGAAACACCATATATTTT. Protein sequence: CASSLNVMRDASGNTIYF.

In its sample, this clone was seen once. The CDR3: CASSLGTGELSGANVLTF. The CDR3 nucleotides are TGCGCCAGCAGCTTGGGAACAGGCGAGCTCTCTGGGGCCAACGTCCTGACTTTC. The rearrangement links TRBV5-1 to TRBJ2-6, with D maybe TRBD1 (5 bases). Germline CDR1 and CDR2: SGHRS and YFSETQ. The CDR3 has 18 residues. Trimming pared 0 bases from V and 0 bases from J, leaving 13 bases between. The whole variable domain, remainder taken from reference TRBV5-1 and TRBJ2-6, is KAGVTQTPRYLIKTRGQQVTLSCSPISGHRSVSWYQQTPGQGLQFLFEYFSETQRNKGNFPGRFSGRQFSNSRSEMNVSTLELGDSALYLCASSLGTGELSGANVLTFGAGSRLTVL.

This clone was counted between two and nine times. The genes are TRBV18 and TRBJ2-7; a weak D match, TRBD2 (6 bases). CDR3 size: 16 residues. Germline V gene data show CDR1 as KGHSH and CDR2 as LQKENI. V gave up 3 bases and J gave up 1 base, with 16 bases separating them. CDR3 sequence: CASSPRRGGTSYEQYF. The DNA of the CDR3 is TGTGCCAGCTCACCTCGCCGGGGCGGGACTTCCTACGAGCAGTACTTC.